The TCR beta chain described here comes from a study of blood T cell repertoires in COVID-19. Study background: COVID-19 samples from acute and convalescent phases originated in the United States, Italy and Spain.

Trimming cost V 4 bases and J 8 bases; bases outside gene matches: 5. The CDR3 sequence is 15 residues long. Germline values: CDR1 SGHKS, CDR2 YYEKEE (reference sequence). Authors' methods: Estimates of nucleated cell counts were drawn from the amplification of reference gene primers. Using immunoSEQ multiplex PCR, the repertoire was profiled, and TCRdb retains in-frame clones only, with some absent. Clone size and V and J calls were adopted from that table, with D and trimming inferred from the DNA. The table includes over 150,000 clones, under 95% detected once. The gene calls are TRBV5-5 and TRBJ1-6, with 11 nucleotides matching TRBD1. The source of this sequence is a man aged 18 to 29 with COVID-19, enrolled during active disease. Sequenced input: peripheral blood. Written as DNA, the CDR3 is TGTGCCAGCAGCCAAGGACAGGGGGCTCATTCACCCCTCCACTTT. Its translation is CASSQGQGAHSPLHF.